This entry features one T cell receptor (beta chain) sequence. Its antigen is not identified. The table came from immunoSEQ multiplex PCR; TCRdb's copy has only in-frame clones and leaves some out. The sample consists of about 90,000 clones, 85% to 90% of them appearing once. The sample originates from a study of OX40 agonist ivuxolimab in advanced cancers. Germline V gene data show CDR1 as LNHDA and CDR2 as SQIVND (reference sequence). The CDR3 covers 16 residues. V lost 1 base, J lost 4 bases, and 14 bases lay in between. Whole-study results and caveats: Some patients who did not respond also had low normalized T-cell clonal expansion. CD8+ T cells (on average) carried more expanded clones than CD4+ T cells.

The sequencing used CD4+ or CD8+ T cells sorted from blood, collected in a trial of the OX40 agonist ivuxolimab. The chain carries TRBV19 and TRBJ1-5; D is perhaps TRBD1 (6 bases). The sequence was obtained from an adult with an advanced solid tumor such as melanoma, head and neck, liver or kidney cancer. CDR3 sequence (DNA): TGTGCCAGTAGTATAGTTCACAGGGCTACTAATCAGCCCCAGCATTTT. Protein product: CASSIVHRATNQPQHF.